This T cell receptor beta chain was recorded in a study of T cell responses to AZD1222 COVID-19 vaccine. About the study: Combined were second doses at about 4 or about 12 weeks.

Turning to this clone: Its antigen is currently unknown.

Notes on the study in general: Spike-specific TCR repertoires showed rising breadth and depth after two AZD1222 doses. CD4 TCRs associated with vaccination spanned spike, dominating at 160-218 and 743-854. Scientists sampled the repertoires only once the peak T cell response had passed.

The length of the CDR3 is 19 residues. V gave up 3 bases and J gave up 1 base; unmatched junction bases: 15. From germline, CDR1 is SGDLS and CDR2 YYNGEE. Sequencing was performed with immunoSEQ multiplex PCR; in TCRdb, only in-frame clones are kept and a portion is missing. The data show about 140,000 clones, more than 85% seen once. The chain links TRBV9 to TRBJ1-5; TRBD1 matches at 8 bases. Sequencing used peripheral blood, obtained on day 0 of AZD1222 vaccination. The receptor's source is an adult in good health. In nucleotides, the CDR3 is TGTGCCAGCAGCGGGGGGTTTGGGACAGGCCTTTCGAGCAATCAGCCCCAGCATTTT. Translated, it gives CASSGGFGTGLSSNQPQHF.